The clone carrying this T cell receptor beta chain has only a few counts. The antigen is unknown. MiXCR, run by TCRdb on the 5' RACE reads, gives a single entry per CDR3 protein. The table records about 790,000 distinct CDR3 sequences, 18% of them present only once. This sample is part of a study of identical twins. Study findings and constraints: Twin-shared out-of-frame alpha sequences showed excess low generation probability. Potential partial confounding of zero-insertion analyses by invariant MAIT and iNKT cells was noted.

Germline loops: CDR1 SEHNR, CDR2 FQNEAQ (reference sequence). This CDR3 is 14 amino acids long. Trimming shortened V by 5 bases and J by 6 bases, and 13 bases separated the two germline ends. These same data were also listed under a study on T cells expressing NK-cell markers. In that study: Restriction of sorting to alpha-beta TCR T cells was accomplished in several experiments using an anti-gamma-delta TCR antibody.

The sequenced sample was PBMCs. This sequence joins TRBV7-9 and TRBJ2-2; no firm D call. This TCR was recovered from a woman aged 18-29 years in good health. CDR3 loop: CASSGKESPGELFF. As DNA, the CDR3 is TGTGCCAGCAGCGGAAAGGAGAGTCCCGGGGAGCTGTTTTTT. Full variable domain (outside the CDR3, taken from reference TRBV7-9 and TRBJ2-2): DTGVSQNPRHKITKRGQNVTFRCDPISEHNRLYWYRQTLGQGPEFLTYFQNEAQLEKSRLLSDRFSAERPKGSFSTLEIQRTEQGDSAMYLCASSGKESPGELFFGEGSRLTVL.